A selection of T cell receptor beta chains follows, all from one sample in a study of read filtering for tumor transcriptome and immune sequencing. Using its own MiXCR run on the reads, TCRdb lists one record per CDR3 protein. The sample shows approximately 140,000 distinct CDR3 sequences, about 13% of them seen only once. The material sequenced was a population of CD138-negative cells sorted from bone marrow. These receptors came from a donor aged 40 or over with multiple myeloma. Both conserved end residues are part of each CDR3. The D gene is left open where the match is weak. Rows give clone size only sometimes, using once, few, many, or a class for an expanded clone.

DNA: TGCAGCGTTGATAGTCGGGAGACCCAGTACTTC
CDR3: CSVDSRETQYF
size: many
J: TRBJ2-5
V: TRBV29-1
D: -

DNA: TGTGCCAGCTCATCCGGGTCCAACAGGGAGGTCGGTCAGCCCCAGCATTTT
CDR3: CASSSGSNREVGQPQHF
size: many
J: TRBJ1-5
V: TRBV18
D: -

DNA: TGCAGTGCTAGAGACAAAATCTCCTACGAGCAGTACTTC
CDR3: CSARDKISYEQYF
size: many
J: TRBJ2-7
V: TRBV20-1
D: -

DNA: TGTGCCTGGAGGGGACTCACGGGGTACAATGAGCAGTTCTTC
CDR3: CAWRGLTGYNEQFF
size: many
J: TRBJ2-1
V: TRBV30
D: -

DNA: TGTGCCACCGCGGGGCGCACAGATACGCAGTATTTT
CDR3: CATAGRTDTQYF
size: many
J: TRBJ2-3
V: TRBV7-9
D: -

DNA: TGTGCCAGTAGTATAGCTCGTGGTTCCTACGAGCAGTACTTC
CDR3: CASSIARGSYEQYF
size: few
J: TRBJ2-7
V: TRBV19
D: -

DNA: TGCAGCGTCCCAGGGCAGGAGAGCTCCTACAATGAGCAGTTCTTC
CDR3: CSVPGQESSYNEQFF
size: -
J: TRBJ2-1
V: TRBV29-1
D: -

DNA: TGTGCCAGCAGCCAAGATCCCAGGGGAAACTACAATGAGCAGTTCTTC
CDR3: CASSQDPRGNYNEQFF
size: many
J: TRBJ2-1
V: TRBV14
D: -

DNA: TGTGCCAGCAGCTTAGAGTTGACTAGCGGGAGTATTGAAAACATTCAGTACTTC
CDR3: CASSLELTSGSIENIQYF
size: many
J: TRBJ2-4
V: TRBV7-8
D: TRBD2

DNA: TGTGCCAGCAGTTACTCGCCTAGCGGGAGCATAGTGCAGTTCTTC
CDR3: CASSYSPSGSIVQFF
size: many
J: TRBJ2-1
V: TRBV6-2/TRBV6-3
D: TRBD2

DNA: TGTGCCAGCTCCCGAGGAGCTGAAGCTTTCTTT
CDR3: CASSRGAEAFF
size: -
J: TRBJ1-1
V: TRBV25-1
D: -

DNA: TGTGCCAGCAGGGCGGAGACCCAGTACTTC
CDR3: CASRAETQYF
size: many
J: TRBJ2-5
V: TRBV25-1
D: -

DNA: TGTGCCATCAGGGGCGGGAGTCCCCACGAGCAGTACTTC
CDR3: CAIRGGSPHEQYF
size: many
J: TRBJ2-7
V: TRBV10-3
D: TRBD2

DNA: TGTGCCTGGAGTCCACCCCCCCTATCGGGAGAAGTCTACAATGAGCAGTTCTTC
CDR3: CAWSPPPLSGEVYNEQFF
size: many
J: TRBJ2-1
V: TRBV30
D: -

DNA: TGCAGTGCTAGAGTGGCTAGCGGGGGAACCTACGAGCAGTACTTC
CDR3: CSARVASGGTYEQYF
size: -
J: TRBJ2-7
V: TRBV20-1
D: TRBD2

DNA: TGTGCCAGCAGTCCGCTACCCCAGGTCAATCAGCCCCAGCATTTT
CDR3: CASSPLPQVNQPQHF
size: -
J: TRBJ1-5
V: TRBV6-1
D: -

DNA: TGTGCCAGCTCACCACCGCCCGGGACTAGCGGTTCCTACAATGAGCAGTTCTTC
CDR3: CASSPPPGTSGSYNEQFF
size: many
J: TRBJ2-1
V: TRBV18
D: TRBD2

DNA: TGTGCCAGCAGCTTGTCCAGGGGCGTCTACAATGAGCAGTTCTTC
CDR3: CASSLSRGVYNEQFF
size: many
J: TRBJ2-1
V: TRBV11-1
D: -

DNA: TGTGCCAGCAGTTTTTTTGGGTCCTACGATGAGCAGTTCTTC
CDR3: CASSFFGSYDEQFF
size: few
J: TRBJ2-1
V: TRBV6-2/TRBV6-3
D: -